The 25 T cell receptor beta chains below come from one sample, sequenced in a study of shared clonotypes between healthy human individuals. Measured with immunoSEQ multiplex PCR; TCRdb has only the in-frame clones, and not every one. In the table there are about 2.4 million clones, 93% of which are singletons. The specimen was naive CD4+ T cells from PBMCs. Noted subset: CD45RA+ positively selected. All receptors derive from a man between 18 and 35 years old in good health. Some clones in this sample may be carry-over from other donors' samples.

The sample holds one count of this clone. One junction end does not reproduce the germline sequence, and a read error may be involved. The rearrangement joins TRBV5-1 to TRBJ1-1; D unresolved. The CDR3 extends over 13 amino acids. CDR1 and CDR2 from the germline V gene are SGHRS and YFSETQ. The chain's CDR3 is CANSLRWNTEAFF. The CDR3, as DNA: TGCGCCAACAGCTTGCGTTGGAACACTGAAGCTTTCTTT. Based on the CDR3 plus reference TRBV5-1 and TRBJ1-1, the full variable domain is KAGVTQTPRYLIKTRGQQVTLSCSPISGHRSVSWYQQTPGQGLQFLFEYFSETQRNKGNFPGRFSGRQFSNSRSEMNVSTLELGDSALYLCANSLRWNTEAFFGQGTRLTVV.

The chain employs TRBV6-1 and TRBJ2-3, with TRBD2 matching over 14 bases. Germline loops: CDR1 MNHNS, CDR2 SASEGT. Trimming at V came to 2 bases and at J to 4 bases, leaving 8 bases not matched to a gene. The CDR3 runs to 18 residues. The CDR3: CASSETGTSGRWADTQYF. DNA of the CDR3: TGTGCCAGCAGTGAAACGGGGACTAGCGGGAGATGGGCAGATACGCAGTATTTT.

This clone was seen only a few times. This CDR3 is also generated by other DNA sequences in the sample. The rearrangement uses TRBV6-1 and TRBJ1-1; unclear D gene. There are 11 residues in the CDR3. CDR1 and CDR2 (germline): MNHNS, SASEGT. The V end was cut by 6 bases, the J end by 1 base, with 3 bases between. CDR3 DNA sequence: TGTGCCAGCAGAGAGAACACTGAAGCTTTCTTT. Translating gives CASRENTEAFF.

V gene TRBV7-6 combines with J gene TRBJ2-1; 7 positions match TRBD1. CDR3 length: 15 residues. Germline CDR1 reads SGHVS; CDR2 reads FNYEAQ. V lost 3 bases, J lost 4 bases, and 6 bases stayed unmatched. The CDR3 sequence is CASSFPRQGYNEQFF. CDR3 bases: TGTGCCAGCAGCTTCCCCAGACAGGGTTACAATGAGCAGTTCTTC.

The chain uses TRBV11-3 and TRBJ2-7; tentatively, D is TRBD1 or TRBD2 (5 bases each). This CDR3 is 19 amino acids long. The V gene lost 6 bases and the J gene lost 7 bases, with 34 bases spanning the gap. Germline loops: CDR1 SGHNT, CDR2 YENEEA. CDR3 loop: CASRSGVTDPTTGSGEQYF. CDR3 DNA sequence: TGTGCCAGCAGGTCCGGTGTGACGGATCCAACTACAGGTTCGGGAGAGCAGTACTTC. Full variable domain (missing parts from reference TRBV11-3 and TRBJ2-7): EAGVVQSPRYKIIEKKQPVAFWCNPISGHNTLYWYLQNLGQGPELLIRYENEEAVDDSQLPKDRFSAERLKGVDSTLKIQPAELGDSAVYLCASRSGVTDPTTGSGEQYFGPGTRLTVT.

The chain links TRBV11-2 to TRBJ2-1; D perhaps matches TRBD1 (5 bases). The V end lost 1 base, the J end lost 15 bases, and 22 bases lay between the germline ends. Looked up from germline, CDR1 is SGHAT and CDR2 is FQNNGV. This CDR3 is built from 15 residues. CDR3 DNA: TGTGCCAGCAGCTTAGTGGCAGGGCACCCGCCTCCTGCGTTCTTC. Protein sequence: CASSLVAGHPPPAFF.

The gene calls are TRBV7-8 and TRBJ1-2; TRBD1 aligns across 7 bases. With 4 bases clipped from V and 4 bases from J, the junction kept 9 bases outside the gene matches. The CDR3 runs to 15 residues. Germline V gene data show CDR1 as SGHVS and CDR2 as FQNEAQ. This CDR3 reads CASSSNRGWAYGYTF. The CDR3 region has the DNA TGTGCCAGCAGCTCCAACAGGGGTTGGGCCTATGGCTACACCTTC.

The J gene is TRBJ2-7, the V gene TRBV5-1; the match to TRBD1 covers 7 bases. The CDR3 totals 15 residues. J lost 2 bases, V lost 0 bases, and 5 bases had no gene match. Germline V gives CDR1 SGHRS, CDR2 YFSETQ. The CDR3 region is CASSLGTGAPYEQYF. The CDR3 DNA follows: TGCGCCAGCAGCTTGGGAACAGGGGCCCCCTACGAGCAGTACTTC.

The CDR3 is CASSWGQGGNEQYF. The CDR3 DNA sequence: TGCGCCAGCAGCTGGGGACAGGGGGGTAACGAGCAGTACTTC. This sequence joins TRBV5-1 and TRBJ2-7; 11 positions match TRBD1. CDR1 and CDR2 from the germline V gene are SGHRS and YFSETQ. J was trimmed by 5 bases and V by 3 bases; bases with no gene match: 4. The CDR3 loop spans 14 amino acids.

A few counts support this clone. V usage is TRBV30 and J usage is TRBJ1-3; D might be TRBD1 (5 bases). V was shortened by 2 bases and J by 8 bases, with 10 bases between the two germline ends. Looked up from germline, CDR1 is GTSNPN and CDR2 is SVGIG (reference sequence). The CDR3 length is 12 residues. The DNA of the CDR3 is TGTGCCTGGAGTTTGCAGGGCTACACCATATATTTT. Translation: CAWSLQGYTIYF.

The rearrangement uses TRBV7-9 and TRBJ2-3; TRBD2 aligns across 7 bases. From germline, CDR1 is SEHNR and CDR2 FQNEAQ (reference sequence). Trimming took 3 bases from V and 6 from J; bases not matched to a gene: 3. The CDR3 length is 13 residues. The CDR3 here is CASSFGGLDTQYF. The CDR3 DNA reads TGTGCCAGCAGCTTCGGGGGGTTGGATACGCAGTATTTT.

The J gene is TRBJ2-1, the V gene TRBV25-1; TRBD2 matches 8 bases. The CDR3 loop spans 16 amino acids. V shed 2 bases and J 7 bases; nucleotides not matched to a gene: 10. CDR1 is MGHDK, CDR2 SYGVNS, per germline. CDR3: CASSEPPGGRSNEQFF. CDR3 sequence (DNA): TGTGCCAGCAGTGAACCACCGGGGGGGAGATCAAATGAGCAGTTCTTC.

CDR3: CASSLVLTGYSYNEQFF. DNA of the CDR3: TGCGCCAGCAGCTTGGTGCTCACAGGGTACTCCTACAATGAGCAGTTCTTC. The chain is built from TRBV5-1 and TRBJ2-1; maybe TRBD1 (6 bases). CDR3 length equals 17 residues. Germline CDR1 is SGHRS and CDR2 is YFSETQ. V lost 0 bases and J 0 bases, leaving 13 bases between the germline ends.

The chain combines TRBV7-9 with TRBJ2-7; 8 bases are shared with TRBD2. V lost 3 bases and J lost 4; bases outside the gene matches: 2. This CDR3 has 13 residues. Germline V gene lookup returns CDR1 SEHNR and CDR2 FQNEAQ (reference sequence). The CDR3 region is CASSFQREYEQYF. The CDR3 nucleotides are TGTGCCAGCAGCTTCCAGCGGGAGTACGAGCAGTACTTC.

The CDR3 bases are TGTGCCAGCACTACACAGGGAATCTCTGGAAACACCATATATTTT. Its protein is CASTTQGISGNTIYF. The chain links TRBV28 to TRBJ1-3, with TRBD1 as a possible D gene (6 bases). Germline assignment: CDR1 MDHEN and CDR2 SYDVKM. This CDR3 contains 15 residues. Trimming pared 7 bases from V and 0 bases from J, leaving 13 bases between.

The chain links TRBV29-1 to TRBJ1-2; maybe TRBD1 (6 bases). The CDR3 has 14 residues. Trimming shortened V by 6 bases and J by 3 bases, and 17 bases separated the two germline ends. Germline CDR1 SQVTM, CDR2 ANQGSEA. The CDR3, as DNA: TGCAGCGTGCGAAAGACAGGCCTTGACTATGGCTACACCTTC. Protein: CSVRKTGLDYGYTF.

The chain is built from TRBV11-1 and TRBJ2-3, with 12 nucleotides matching TRBD2. With 3 bases clipped from V and 1 base from J, the junction kept 2 bases outside the gene matches. This CDR3 is 16 amino acids long. Germline V CDR1 and CDR2: SGHAT, FQDESV (reference sequence). The CDR3 DNA reads as TGTGCCAGCAGCTTGACTAGCGGGAGCCGCACAGATACGCAGTATTTT. It is translated as CASSLTSGSRTDTQYF. Based on the CDR3 plus reference TRBV11-1 and TRBJ2-3, the full variable domain is EAEVAQSPRYKITEKSQAVAFWCDPISGHATLYWYRQILGQGPELLVQFQDESVVDDSQLPKDRFSAERLKGVDSTLKIQPAELGDSAMYLCASSLTSGSRTDTQYFGPGTRLTVL.

As DNA, the CDR3 is TGTGCCAGCGCGCGGGTACCTGCGTATGGCTACACCTTC. It encodes CASARVPAYGYTF. The chain links TRBV28 to TRBJ1-2; D not resolved. Germline CDR1 reads MDHEN; CDR2 reads SYDVKM. This CDR3 contains 13 residues. V dropped 8 bases and J dropped 5 bases, with 15 bases sitting between them.

Remarks on this clone: This sample includes further DNA sequences coding for the same CDR3. The chain couples TRBV27 to TRBJ2-7, with D uncertain. Trimming took 5 bases from V and 0 from J, leaving 14 bases between them. The CDR3 runs to 15 residues. Germline lookup yields CDR1 MNHEY and CDR2 SMNVEV (reference sequence). The CDR3 DNA sequence: TGTGCCAGCAGTCTTAGTCCAGGCAACTCCTACGAGCAGTACTTC. Protein sequence: CASSLSPGNSYEQYF.

This chain connects TRBV29-1 to TRBJ1-1, with TRBD1 matching over 11 bases. Germline assignment: CDR1 SQVTM and CDR2 ANQGSEA. CDR3 length: 16 amino acids. J lost 5 bases, V lost 5 bases, and 13 bases had no gene match. CDR3 DNA sequence: TGCAGCGTTACTAAATATAGCCGGGACAGGGGGACTGAAGCTTTCTTT. Its translation is CSVTKYSRDRGTEAFF.

The chain is built from TRBV6-5 and TRBJ2-7; D possibly corresponds to TRBD1 (5 bases). The CDR3 covers 16 residues. The V gene lost 0 bases and the J gene lost 1 base, with 13 bases spanning the gap. In germline, CDR1 is MNHEY, CDR2 SVGAGI. CDR3 in amino acids: CASSYSDSLRSYEQYF. In DNA form, the CDR3 reads TGTGCCAGCAGTTACTCTGACAGCCTCCGTTCCTACGAGCAGTACTTC.

The V call is TRBV28, the J call TRBJ2-5; maybe TRBD1 (5 bases). V was clipped by 8 bases and J by 2 bases, with 12 bases between them. Germline assignment: CDR1 MDHEN and CDR2 SYDVKM. This CDR3 is 13 amino acids long. DNA for the CDR3: TGTGCCAGCCAACGGGCAGGGCAAGAGACCCAGTACTTC. It yields the protein CASQRAGQETQYF.

This chain links TRBV5-8 with TRBJ1-2, with unresolved D. Deletions cut 4 bases from V and 4 bases from J, with 8 bases between. CDR1 and CDR2 from the germline V gene are SGHTS and YDEGEE. The CDR3 totals 12 residues. The CDR3 bases are TGTGCCAGCAGCCCCAACTCCTATGGCTACACCTTC. This translates into CASSPNSYGYTF.

The chain has TRBV27 and TRBJ1-2; D remains ambiguous. CDR1 is MNHEY and CDR2 is SMNVEV in the germline V gene (reference sequence). The CDR3 consists of 15 residues. Between the trimmed V and J ends, which lost 0 bases and 4 bases, there was a span of 12 bases. Here the CDR3 reads CASSLSAGSSYGYTF. The CDR3 DNA reads as TGTGCCAGCAGTTTATCGGCAGGATCCTCCTATGGCTACACCTTC.

The rearrangement links TRBV25-1 to TRBJ1-1, with a weak D call TRBD1 (5 bases). Germline V gives CDR1 MGHDK, CDR2 SYGVNS. With 1 base removed from V and 11 bases from J, the gap between germline ends came to 17 bases. CDR3 length: 14 residues. The chain's CDR3 is CASSEFSWGPPAFF. CDR3 nucleotides: TGTGCCAGCAGTGAATTTTCTTGGGGACCCCCCGCTTTCTTT.